What follows are 11 T cell receptor beta chains derived from one specimen sequenced in a study of blood T cells in healthy people across ages. Combining a sample-barcoded 5' primer with a J-beta primer mix, a second PCR ran for about 6 to 12 cycles. TCRdb ran MiXCR on the 5' RACE reads and lists one entry per CDR3 protein. The table includes about 2 million distinct CDR3 sequences, around half detected once. Sequencing was carried out using blood. These receptors were taken from a woman in her thirties or forties in good health.

The genes are TRBV7-2 and TRBJ1-5; possibly TRBD1 for D (5 bases). The V end lost 0 bases, the J end lost 5 bases, and 11 bases lay between the germline ends. Germline-derived CDR1 and CDR2 are SGHTA and FQGNSA. CDR3 size: 15 residues. In DNA form, the CDR3 reads TGTGCCAGCAGCTTAGCGAACCAGGGTCATCAGCCCCAGCATTTT. Its translation is CASSLANQGHQPQHF.

The rearrangement uses TRBV7-3 and TRBJ2-5; D uncertain. The germline CDR1 and CDR2 sequences are SGHTA and FQGTGA. V lost 4 bases and J 4 bases, leaving 13 bases between the germline ends. CDR3 length: 14 amino acids. CDR3 sequence reads: CASSSGSPGETQYF. The CDR3 nucleotides read TGTGCCAGCAGCTCCGGTAGCCCGGGAGAGACCCAGTACTTC.

This clonotype was recorded a few times. The rearrangement links TRBV5-1 to TRBJ2-1; D is perhaps TRBD2 (5 bases). In germline, CDR1 is SGHRS, CDR2 YFSETQ. V was clipped by 1 base and J by 5 bases, with 10 bases between them. CDR3 length equals 14 residues. CDR3 in DNA: TGCGCCAGCAGCTTGCCGCGGGTAGACAATGAGCAGTTCTTC. It codes for CASSLPRVDNEQFF.

This chain links TRBV6-2 or TRBV6-3 with TRBJ2-4; D gene ambiguous. CDR1 is MNHEY, CDR2 SVGEGT, per germline. V was trimmed by 7 bases and J by 1 base, leaving 5 bases between them. The CDR3 contains 12 residues. Here the CDR3 DNA reads TGTGCCAGCAATAATGCCAAAAACATTCAGTACTTC. The encoded protein is CASNNAKNIQYF.

This sequence joins TRBV27 and TRBJ2-4, with 10 positions matching TRBD2. The junction had 6 bases not matched to a gene; V was cut back by 7 bases and J by 0 bases. In germline, CDR1 is MNHEY, CDR2 SMNVEV (reference sequence). There are 16 residues in the CDR3. CDR3 loop: CASKGTSDLAKNIQYF. Here the CDR3 DNA reads TGTGCCAGCAAAGGGACTAGCGATCTAGCCAAAAACATTCAGTACTTC.

V is TRBV14 and J is TRBJ2-7; D perhaps matches TRBD2 (6 bases). This CDR3 spans 15 amino acids. The germline CDR1 and CDR2 sequences are SGHDN and FVKESK. V was trimmed by 1 base and J by 3 bases, leaving 13 bases between them. CDR3 coding DNA: TGTGCCAGCAGCCAAGGTCTAGGGACTGACTACGAGCAGTACTTC. This codes for CASSQGLGTDYEQYF.

This clonotype has only a few counts. This chain uses TRBV12-3 or TRBV12-4 with TRBJ2-7; D is unresolved. Trimming cost V 6 bases and J 5 bases, with 14 bases left between them. The CDR3 covers 13 residues. CDR3 coding DNA: TGTGCCAGCAGCCCTATCGAGGTGGACGAGCAGTACTTC. Translation gives CASSPIEVDEQYF.

This clonotype was counted a few times. This chain connects TRBV4-3 to TRBJ2-1; 7 nucleotides line up with TRBD1. The V gene end was trimmed by 3 bases and the J gene end by 10 bases; junction bases not matched to a gene: 6. The CDR3 consists of 13 residues. CDR1 and CDR2 from the germline V gene are LGHNA and YSLEER. The chain's CDR3 is CASSHDDRDEQFF. The DNA of the CDR3 is TGCGCCAGCAGCCATGACGACAGGGACGAGCAGTTCTTC.

This clonotype appeared a few times. This chain connects TRBV20-1 to TRBJ1-6; no definite D call. In germline, CDR1 is DFQATT, CDR2 SNEGSKA (reference sequence). V shed 5 bases and J shed 7 bases, with 12 bases lying between them. CDR3 length: 13 amino acids. The CDR3 nucleotides read TGCAGTGCTTCCGAAACTGAAAATTCACCCCTCCACTTT. Translation: CSASETENSPLHF.

Only a few counts were recorded for this clonotype. V usage is TRBV7-2 and J usage is TRBJ2-3, with no clear D. Germline CDR1 and CDR2: SGHTA and FQGNSA. Trimming removed 9 bases at V and 5 bases at J, with 18 bases between. This CDR3 spans 14 amino acids. The CDR3 reads CASQLSPGRDTQYF. CDR3 coding DNA: TGTGCCAGTCAGCTTAGCCCCGGGCGAGATACGCAGTATTTT.

V is TRBV27 and J is TRBJ1-1, with 8 bases aligning to TRBD1. The V segment lost 5 bases and the J segment 5 bases; nucleotides outside the gene matches: 7. Germline CDR1 is MNHEY and CDR2 is SMNVEV (reference sequence). The CDR3 loop spans 14 amino acids. CDR3 sequence reads: CASSPGGFWTEAFF. The CDR3 DNA follows: TGTGCCAGCAGTCCAGGGGGCTTTTGGACTGAAGCTTTCTTT.